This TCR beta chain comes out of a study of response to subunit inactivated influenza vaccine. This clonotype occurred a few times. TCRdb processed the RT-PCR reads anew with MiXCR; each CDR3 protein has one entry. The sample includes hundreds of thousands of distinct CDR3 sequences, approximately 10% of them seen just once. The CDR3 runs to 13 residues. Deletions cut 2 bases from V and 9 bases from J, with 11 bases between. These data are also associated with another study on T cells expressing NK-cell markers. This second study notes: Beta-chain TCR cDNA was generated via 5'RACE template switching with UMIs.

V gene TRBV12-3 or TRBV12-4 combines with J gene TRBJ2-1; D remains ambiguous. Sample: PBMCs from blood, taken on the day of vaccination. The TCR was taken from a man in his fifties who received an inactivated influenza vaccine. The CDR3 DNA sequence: TGTGCCAGCAGTTTAAGTGGCCTCGGTGAGCAGTTCTTC. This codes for CASSLSGLGEQFF.